The sequence of this T cell receptor (beta chain) was determined in a study of blood T cell repertoires in COVID-19. About the study: The samples span acute and convalescent COVID-19 from the United States, Italy and Spain. T cells, B-cell-depleted T cells, or PBMCs provided the cDNA or gDNA that served as material.

This CDR3 spans 16 amino acids. Germline CDR1 and CDR2: MNHEY and SVGEGT. V lost 6 bases to trimming and J lost 4 bases; unmatched junction nucleotides: 12. As originally analysed: Reference gene primer amplification gave nucleated cell count estimates. Clones were read by immunoSEQ multiplex PCR, and TCRdb kept only the in-frame ones, dropping some. V and J calls plus clone size are reproduced from that table; the DNA served to infer D and trimming. The data hold some 260,000 clones, with around 82% observed a single time. The origin of this receptor is a woman aged 18-35 years with acute or convalescent COVID-19. Sequenced sample: peripheral blood. V usage is TRBV6-2 or TRBV6-3 and J usage is TRBJ2-7, with TRBD1 matching over 10 bases. The CDR3 DNA is TGTGCCAGCAGCCCTCAGACAGGGGGCGAGATGTACGAGCAGTACTTC. Translating gives CASSPQTGGEMYEQYF.